This T cell receptor (beta chain) was profiled in a study of blood T cell repertoires in COVID-19. The overall study: Sources were T cells, B-cell-depleted T cells, or PBMCs; the material itself was cDNA or gDNA.

With V trimmed by 4 bases and J by 4 bases, 5 bases remained unmatched. The germline gives CDR1 KGHSH, CDR2 LQKENI. The CDR3 extends over 15 amino acids. The repertoire was sequenced with immunoSEQ multiplex PCR; TCRdb's copy has only in-frame clones and lacks some. The table records 81,000 or so clones, approximately 92% of them present only once. Sample: peripheral blood. The rearrangement uses TRBV18 and TRBJ2-3; TRBD2 matches at 10 bases. The receptor comes from a woman in her fifties or sixties with active COVID-19. The CDR3: CASSLQAGGADTQYF. The CDR3 DNA sequence: TGTGCCAGCTCACTACAAGCGGGAGGGGCAGATACGCAGTATTTT.